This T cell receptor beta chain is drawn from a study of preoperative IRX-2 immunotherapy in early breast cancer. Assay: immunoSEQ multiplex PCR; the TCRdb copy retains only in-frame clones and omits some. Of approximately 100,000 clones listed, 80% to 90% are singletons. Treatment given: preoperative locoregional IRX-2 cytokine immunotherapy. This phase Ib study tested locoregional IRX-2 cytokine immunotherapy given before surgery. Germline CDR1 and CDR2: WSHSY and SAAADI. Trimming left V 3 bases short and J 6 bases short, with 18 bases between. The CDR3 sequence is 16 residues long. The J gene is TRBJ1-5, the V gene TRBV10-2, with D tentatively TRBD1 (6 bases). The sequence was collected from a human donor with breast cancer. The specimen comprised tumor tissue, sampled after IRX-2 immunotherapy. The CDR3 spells CASSDVGGRGGQPQHF. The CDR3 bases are TGCGCCAGCAGTGACGTTGGGGGGCGGGGAGGTCAGCCCCAGCATTTT.